Below, one T cell receptor beta chain is given with its context. No antigen is known for it. The PCR used 60 Vbeta and 13 Jbeta primers. Measured with immunoSEQ multiplex PCR; TCRdb has only the in-frame clones, and not every one. The sample contains some 100,000 clones, 70% to 80% of which appear only once. The entry originates in a study of cytomegalovirus exposure and HLA in healthy donors. The germline gives CDR1 SGHVS, CDR2 FQNEAQ. This CDR3 is built from 13 residues. The V end lost 4 bases, the J end lost 3 bases, and 6 bases lay between the germline ends. Study-level points and caveats: Excluded: some indistinguishable V segments such as TRBV6-2 and TRBV6-3.

The source material was PBMCs. The receptor was isolated from a human donor in good health. The rearrangement joins TRBV7-8 to TRBJ2-2; no clear D. CDR3 in DNA: TGTGCCAGCAGCTCGTCCGACACCGGGGAGCTGTTTTTT. Amino acids: CASSSSDTGELFF.